This T cell receptor (beta chain) was sequenced for a study of shared clonotypes between healthy human individuals. Study-level points and caveats: Compared with clonotypes that all four donors shared, non-shared clonotypes had lower generation probabilities.

As for this clone: Its antigen remains unknown.

Here immunoSEQ multiplex PCR was the method, and the copy in TCRdb shows in-frame clones only, minus some. This sample has more than 1 million clones, with 70% to 80% found just once. With 3 bases clipped from V and 0 bases from J, the junction kept 6 bases outside the gene matches. From germline, CDR1 is SQVTM and CDR2 ANQGSEA. This CDR3 contains 16 residues. The sample taken for sequencing was memory CD4+ T cells from PBMCs. Subset indicated: CD45RA-negative fraction. The V gene is TRBV29-1, the J gene TRBJ2-1; 9 bases match TRBD2. The TCR originated in a young man in good health. Some clones in this sample may be carry-over from other donors' samples. This chain's CDR3 is CSVDWSGRNSYNEQFF. For the CDR3, the DNA is TGCAGCGTTGATTGGAGCGGGAGGAACTCCTACAATGAGCAGTTCTTC.